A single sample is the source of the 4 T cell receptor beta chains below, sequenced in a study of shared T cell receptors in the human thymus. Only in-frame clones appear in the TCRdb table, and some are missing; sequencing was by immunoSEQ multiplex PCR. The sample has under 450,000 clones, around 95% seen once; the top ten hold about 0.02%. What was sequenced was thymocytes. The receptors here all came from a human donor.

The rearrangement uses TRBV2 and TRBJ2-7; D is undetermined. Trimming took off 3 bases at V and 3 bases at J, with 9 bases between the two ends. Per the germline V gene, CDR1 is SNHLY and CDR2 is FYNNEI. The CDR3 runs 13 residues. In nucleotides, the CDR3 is TGTGCCAGCAGTGATCCGGTAAGCTACGAGCAGTACTTC. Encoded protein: CASSDPVSYEQYF.

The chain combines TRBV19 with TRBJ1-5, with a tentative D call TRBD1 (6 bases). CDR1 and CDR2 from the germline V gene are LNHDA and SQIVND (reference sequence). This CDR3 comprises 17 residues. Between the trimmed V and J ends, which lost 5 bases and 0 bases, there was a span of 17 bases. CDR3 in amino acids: CASSRDILCISNQPQHF. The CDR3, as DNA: TGTGCCAGTAGTCGGGACATCTTGTGTATTAGCAATCAGCCCCAGCATTTT.

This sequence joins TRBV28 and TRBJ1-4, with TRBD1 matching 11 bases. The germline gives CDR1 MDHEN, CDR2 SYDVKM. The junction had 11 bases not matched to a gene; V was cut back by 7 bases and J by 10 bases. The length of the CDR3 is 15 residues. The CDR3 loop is CASNPGGTGGRKLFF. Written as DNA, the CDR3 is TGTGCCAGCAATCCCGGTGGGACAGGGGGAAGAAAACTGTTTTTT. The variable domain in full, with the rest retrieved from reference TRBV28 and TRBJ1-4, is DVKVTQSSRYLVKRTGEKVFLECVQDMDHENMFWYRQDPGLGLRLIYFSYDVKMKEKGDIPEGYSVSREKKERFSLILESASTNQTSMYLCASNPGGTGGRKLFFGSGTQLSVL.

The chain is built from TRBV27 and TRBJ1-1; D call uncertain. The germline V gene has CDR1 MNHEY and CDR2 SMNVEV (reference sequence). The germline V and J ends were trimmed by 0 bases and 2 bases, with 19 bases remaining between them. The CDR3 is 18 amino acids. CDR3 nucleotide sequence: TGTGCCAGCAGTTTATCGAATACCCTCGGCGGAAAAAACACTGAAGCTTTCTTT. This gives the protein CASSLSNTLGGKNTEAFF.